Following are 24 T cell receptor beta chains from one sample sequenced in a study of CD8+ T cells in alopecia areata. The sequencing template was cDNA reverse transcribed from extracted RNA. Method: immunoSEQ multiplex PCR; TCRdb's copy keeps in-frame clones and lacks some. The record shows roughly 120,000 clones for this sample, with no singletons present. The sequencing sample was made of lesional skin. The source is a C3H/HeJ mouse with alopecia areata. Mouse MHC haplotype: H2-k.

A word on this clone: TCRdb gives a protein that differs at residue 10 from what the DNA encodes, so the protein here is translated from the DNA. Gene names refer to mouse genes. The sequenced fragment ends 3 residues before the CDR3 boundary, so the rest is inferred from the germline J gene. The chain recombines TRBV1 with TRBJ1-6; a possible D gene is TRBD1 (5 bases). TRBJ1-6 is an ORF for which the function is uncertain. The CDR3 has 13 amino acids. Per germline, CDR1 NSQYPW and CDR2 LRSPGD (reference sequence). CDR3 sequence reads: CTCSADRQPPLYF. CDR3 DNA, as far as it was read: TGCACCTGCAGTGCAGATCGACAGCCTCCC.

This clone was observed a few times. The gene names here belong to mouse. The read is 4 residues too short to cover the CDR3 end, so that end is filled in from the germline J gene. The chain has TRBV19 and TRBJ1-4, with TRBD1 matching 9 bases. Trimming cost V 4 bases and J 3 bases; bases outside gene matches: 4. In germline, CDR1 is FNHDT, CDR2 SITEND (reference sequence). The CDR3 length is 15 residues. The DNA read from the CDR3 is TGTGCCAGCAGTCCCCACAGGGGGCCCAACGAA. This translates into CASSPHRGPNE. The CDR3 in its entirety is CASSPHRGPNERLFF.

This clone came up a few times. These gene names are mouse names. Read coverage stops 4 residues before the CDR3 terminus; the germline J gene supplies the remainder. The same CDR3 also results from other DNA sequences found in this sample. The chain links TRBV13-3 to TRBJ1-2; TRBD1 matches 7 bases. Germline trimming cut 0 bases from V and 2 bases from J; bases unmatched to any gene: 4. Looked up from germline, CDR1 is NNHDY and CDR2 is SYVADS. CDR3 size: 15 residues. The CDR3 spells CASSDAGGRNSDYTF. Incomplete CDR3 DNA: TGTGCCAGCAGTGATGCAGGGGGGAGGAACTCC.

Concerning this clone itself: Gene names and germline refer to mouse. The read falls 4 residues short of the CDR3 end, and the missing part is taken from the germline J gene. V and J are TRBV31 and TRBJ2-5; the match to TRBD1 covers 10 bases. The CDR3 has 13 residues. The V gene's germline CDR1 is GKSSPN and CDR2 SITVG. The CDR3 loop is CAWGWDRGDTQYF. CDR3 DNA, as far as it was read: TGTGCCTGGGGTTGGGACAGGGGTGAC.

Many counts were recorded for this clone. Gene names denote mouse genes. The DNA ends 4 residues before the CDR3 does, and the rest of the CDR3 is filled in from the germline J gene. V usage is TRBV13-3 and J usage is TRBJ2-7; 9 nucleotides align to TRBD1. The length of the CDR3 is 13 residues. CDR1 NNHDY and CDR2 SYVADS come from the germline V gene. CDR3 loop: CASSGDRVYEQYF. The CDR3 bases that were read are TGTGCCAGCAGTGGGGACAGGGTTTAT.

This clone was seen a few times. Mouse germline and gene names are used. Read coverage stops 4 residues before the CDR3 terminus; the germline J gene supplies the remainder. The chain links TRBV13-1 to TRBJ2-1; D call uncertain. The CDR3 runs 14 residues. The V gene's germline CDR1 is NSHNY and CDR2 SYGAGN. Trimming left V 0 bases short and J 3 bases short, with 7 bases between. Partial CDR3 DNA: TGTGCCAGCAGTGATGAACTTTTCTATGCT. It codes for CASSDELFYA. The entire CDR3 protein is CASSDELFYAEQFF.

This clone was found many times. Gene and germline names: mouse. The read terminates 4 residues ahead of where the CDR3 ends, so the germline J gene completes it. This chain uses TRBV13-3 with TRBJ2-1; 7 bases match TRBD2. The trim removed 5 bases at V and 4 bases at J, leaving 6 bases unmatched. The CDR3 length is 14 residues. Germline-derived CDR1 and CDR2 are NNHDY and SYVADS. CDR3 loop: CASRGLGDYAEQFF. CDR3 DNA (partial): TGTGCCAGCAGGGGGCTGGGGGATTATGCT.

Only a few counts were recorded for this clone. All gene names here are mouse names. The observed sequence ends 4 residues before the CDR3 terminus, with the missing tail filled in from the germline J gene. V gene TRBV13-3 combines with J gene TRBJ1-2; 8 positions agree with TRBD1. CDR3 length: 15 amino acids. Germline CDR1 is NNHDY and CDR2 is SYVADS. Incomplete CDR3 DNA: TGTGCCAGCAGTGATAAAGTCCAGGGGGCGCGC. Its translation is CASSDKVQGAR. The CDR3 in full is CASSDKVQGARDYTF.

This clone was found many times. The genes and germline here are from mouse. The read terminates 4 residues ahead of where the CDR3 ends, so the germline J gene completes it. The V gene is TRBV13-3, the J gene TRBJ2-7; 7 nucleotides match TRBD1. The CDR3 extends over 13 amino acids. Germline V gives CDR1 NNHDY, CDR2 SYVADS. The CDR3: CASRPGTDYEQYF. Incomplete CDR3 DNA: TGTGCCAGCAGGCCCGGGACAGATTAT.

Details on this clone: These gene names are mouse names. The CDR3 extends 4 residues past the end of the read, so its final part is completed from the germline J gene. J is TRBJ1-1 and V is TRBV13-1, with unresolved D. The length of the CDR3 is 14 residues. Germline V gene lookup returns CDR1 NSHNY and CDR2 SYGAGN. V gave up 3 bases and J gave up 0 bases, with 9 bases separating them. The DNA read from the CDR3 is TGTGCCAGCAGTGCCTCACAAGCAAACACA. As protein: CASSASQANT. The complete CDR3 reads CASSASQANTEVFF.

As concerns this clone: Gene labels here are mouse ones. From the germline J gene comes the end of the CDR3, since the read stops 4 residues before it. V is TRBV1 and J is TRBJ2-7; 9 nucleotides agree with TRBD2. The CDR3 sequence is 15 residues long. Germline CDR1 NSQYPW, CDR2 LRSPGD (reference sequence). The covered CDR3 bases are TGCACCTGCAGTCCCCGACTGGGGGCCTTATAT. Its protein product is CTCSPRLGALY. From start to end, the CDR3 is CTCSPRLGALYEQYF. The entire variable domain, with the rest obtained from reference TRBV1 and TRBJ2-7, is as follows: VTLLEQNPRWRLVPRGQAVNLRCILKNSQYPWMSWYQQDLQKQLQWLFTLRSPGDKEVKSLPGADYLATRVTDTELRLQVANMSQGRTLYCTCSPRLGALYEQYFGPGTRLTVL.

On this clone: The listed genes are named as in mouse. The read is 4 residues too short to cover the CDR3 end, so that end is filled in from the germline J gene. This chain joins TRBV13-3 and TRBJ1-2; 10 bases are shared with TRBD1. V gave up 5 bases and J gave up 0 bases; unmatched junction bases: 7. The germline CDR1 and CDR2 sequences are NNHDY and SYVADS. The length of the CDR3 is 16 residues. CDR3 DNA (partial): TGTGCCAGCAGGCCCGGGACAGGGGATGCAAACTCC. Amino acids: CASRPGTGDANS. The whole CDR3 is CASRPGTGDANSDYTF.

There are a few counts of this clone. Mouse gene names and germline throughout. The chain's CDR3 is CASFQGRAETLYF. The part of the CDR3 DNA that was read is TGTGCCAGCTTTCAGGGGCGGGCAGAA. The chain uses TRBV13-3 and TRBJ2-3; perhaps TRBD1 as D (6 bases). The read terminates 4 residues before the CDR3 end, so the remaining end is supplied by the germline J gene. The CDR3 contains 13 residues. V gave up 7 bases and J gave up 3 bases, with 12 bases separating them. Germline lookup yields CDR1 NNHDY and CDR2 SYVADS.

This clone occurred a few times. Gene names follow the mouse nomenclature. CDR3 in amino acids: CASSESTAGGYEQYF. CDR3 DNA, as far as it was read: TGTGCCAGCAGTGAAAGCACGGCAGGGGGCTAT. The chain uses TRBV13-3 and TRBJ2-7; TRBD1 aligns across 7 bases. Coverage ceases 4 residues before the CDR3 finishes, and the germline J gene fills in the end. Germline CDR1 reads NNHDY; CDR2 reads SYVADS. The ends lost 2 bases at V and 3 bases at J; junction bases unmatched: 8. This CDR3 comprises 15 residues.

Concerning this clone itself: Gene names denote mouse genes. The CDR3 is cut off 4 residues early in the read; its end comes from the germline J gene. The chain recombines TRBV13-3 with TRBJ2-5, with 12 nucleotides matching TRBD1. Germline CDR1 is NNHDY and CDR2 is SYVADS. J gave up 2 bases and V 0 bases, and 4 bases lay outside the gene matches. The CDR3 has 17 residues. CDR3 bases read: TGTGCCAGCAGTGATGCGGGACAGGGGGCGGGCCAAGAC. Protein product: CASSDAGQGAGQD. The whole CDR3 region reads CASSDAGQGAGQDTQYF.

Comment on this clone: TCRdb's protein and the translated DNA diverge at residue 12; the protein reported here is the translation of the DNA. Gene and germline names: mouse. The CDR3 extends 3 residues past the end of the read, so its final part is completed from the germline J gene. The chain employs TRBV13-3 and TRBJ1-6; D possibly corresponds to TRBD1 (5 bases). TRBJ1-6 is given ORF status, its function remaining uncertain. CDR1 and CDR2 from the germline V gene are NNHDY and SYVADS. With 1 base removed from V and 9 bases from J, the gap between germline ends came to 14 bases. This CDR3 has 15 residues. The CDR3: CASSDRERGGSPLYF. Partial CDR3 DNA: TGTGCCAGCAGTGATCGGGAAAGGGGAGGTTCGCCC.

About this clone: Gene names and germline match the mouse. CDR3 DNA, as far as it was read: TGTGCTAGCAGTAGAGATGGGGGTTCC. Translated: CASSRDGGS. The entire CDR3 protein is CASSRDGGSDYTF. The V call is TRBV17, the J call TRBJ1-2; D possibly corresponds to TRBD1 (5 bases). The read ends 4 residues before the CDR3 terminus; that terminus is restored from the germline J gene. The germline V gene encodes CDR1 MNHDT and CDR2 YYDKIL. CDR3 length: 13 residues.

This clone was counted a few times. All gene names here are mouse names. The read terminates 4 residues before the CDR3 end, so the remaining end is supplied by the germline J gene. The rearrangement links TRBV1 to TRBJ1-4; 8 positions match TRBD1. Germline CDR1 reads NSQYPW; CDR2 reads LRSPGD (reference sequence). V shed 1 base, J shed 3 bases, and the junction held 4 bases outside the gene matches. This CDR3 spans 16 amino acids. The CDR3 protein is CTCSAADRGANERLFF. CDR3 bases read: TGCACCTGCAGTGCAGCAGACAGGGGCGCCAACGAA.

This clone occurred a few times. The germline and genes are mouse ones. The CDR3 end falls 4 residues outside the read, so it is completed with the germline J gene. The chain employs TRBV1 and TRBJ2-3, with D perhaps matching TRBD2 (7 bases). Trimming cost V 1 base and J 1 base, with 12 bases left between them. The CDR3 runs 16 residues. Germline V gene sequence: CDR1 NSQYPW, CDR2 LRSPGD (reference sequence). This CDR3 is CTCSAVWGPGAETLYF. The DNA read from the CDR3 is TGCACCTGCAGTGCAGTCTGGGGGCCGGGTGCAGAA.

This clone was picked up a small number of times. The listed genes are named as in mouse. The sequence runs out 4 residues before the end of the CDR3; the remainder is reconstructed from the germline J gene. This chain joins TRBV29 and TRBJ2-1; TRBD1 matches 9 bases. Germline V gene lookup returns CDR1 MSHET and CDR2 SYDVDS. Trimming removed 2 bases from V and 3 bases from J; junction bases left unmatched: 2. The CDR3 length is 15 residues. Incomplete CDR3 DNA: TGTGCTAGCAGTTTAAAGACAGGGGGCTATGCT. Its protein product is CASSLKTGGYA. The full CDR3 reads CASSLKTGGYAEQFF.

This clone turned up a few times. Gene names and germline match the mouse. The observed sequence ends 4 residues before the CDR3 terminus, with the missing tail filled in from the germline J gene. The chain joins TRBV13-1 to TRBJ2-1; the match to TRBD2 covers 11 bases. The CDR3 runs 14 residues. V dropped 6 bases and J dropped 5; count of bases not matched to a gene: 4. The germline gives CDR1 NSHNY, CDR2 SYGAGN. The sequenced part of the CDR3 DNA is TGTGCCAGCATCCCGGGACTGGGGGATGCT. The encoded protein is CASIPGLGDA. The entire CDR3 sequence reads CASIPGLGDAEQFF.

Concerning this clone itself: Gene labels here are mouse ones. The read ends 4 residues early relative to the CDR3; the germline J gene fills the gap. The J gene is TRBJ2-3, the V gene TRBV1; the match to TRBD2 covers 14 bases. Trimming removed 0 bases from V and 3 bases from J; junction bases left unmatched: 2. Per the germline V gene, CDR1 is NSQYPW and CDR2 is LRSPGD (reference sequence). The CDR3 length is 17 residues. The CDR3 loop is CTCSAEGLGGRAETLYF. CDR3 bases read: TGCACCTGCAGTGCAGAGGGACTGGGGGGGCGAGCAGAA.

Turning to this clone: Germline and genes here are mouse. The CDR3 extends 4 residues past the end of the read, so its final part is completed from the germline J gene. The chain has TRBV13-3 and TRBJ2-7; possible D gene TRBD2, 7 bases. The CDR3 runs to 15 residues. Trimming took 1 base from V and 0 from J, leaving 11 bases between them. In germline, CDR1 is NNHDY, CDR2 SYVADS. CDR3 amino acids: CASSDLGALSYEQYF. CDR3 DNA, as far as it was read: TGTGCCAGCAGTGATCTGGGGGCTCTCTCCTAT.

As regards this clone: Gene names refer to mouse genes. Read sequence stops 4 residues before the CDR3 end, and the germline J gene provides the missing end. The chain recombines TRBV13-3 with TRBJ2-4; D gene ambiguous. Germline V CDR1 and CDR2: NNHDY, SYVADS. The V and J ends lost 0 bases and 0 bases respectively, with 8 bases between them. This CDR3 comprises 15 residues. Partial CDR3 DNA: TGTGCCAGCAGTGATGCTGACAATAGTCAAAAC. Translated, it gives CASSDADNSQN. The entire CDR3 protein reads CASSDADNSQNTLYF.